The 16 T cell receptor beta chains below come from one sample, sequenced in a study of blood T cell repertoires in COVID-19. Clones were sequenced by immunoSEQ multiplex PCR, and TCRdb holds only the in-frame ones, with some missing. The profile shows about 160,000 clones, approximately 81% of them singletons. The sequencing sample was made of peripheral blood. These receptors all come from a woman aged 50 to 60 with COVID-19, enrolled during active disease.

The chain recombines TRBV4-3 with TRBJ2-1; D is perhaps TRBD1 (6 bases). Germline values: CDR1 LGHNA, CDR2 YSLEER. This CDR3 has 15 amino acids. Trimming removed 2 bases at V and 4 bases at J, with 12 bases between. CDR3 sequence (DNA): TGCGCCAGCAGCCAATCCAGGGGACCTTACAATGAGCAGTTCTTC. Protein product: CASSQSRGPYNEQFF.

The gene calls are TRBV7-2 and TRBJ1-5; 10 positions agree with TRBD1. V trimming: 5 bases; J trimming: 4 bases; junction bases outside the gene matches: 8. Germline V gene data show CDR1 as SGHTA and CDR2 as FQGNSA. This CDR3 has 16 amino acids. The CDR3 here is CASSPETGGTNQPQHF. Here the CDR3 DNA reads TGTGCCAGCAGCCCAGAGACAGGGGGCACTAATCAGCCCCAGCATTTT.

This clone was counted a single time. The chain links TRBV20-1 to TRBJ1-2; 8 bases match TRBD1. The CDR3 is made up of 11 amino acids. Per the germline V gene, CDR1 is DFQATT and CDR2 is SNEGSKA (reference sequence). After removal of 4 bases from V and 7 bases from J, the junction contained 2 bases not matched to a gene. The DNA for the CDR3 is TGCAGTGCTACGGACAGGGCTGGCTACACCTTC. Its protein is CSATDRAGYTF.

The chain combines TRBV9 with TRBJ1-2; D is ambiguous. The V and J ends lost 0 bases and 0 bases respectively, with 9 bases between them. Germline CDR1 reads SGDLS; CDR2 reads YYNGEE. This CDR3 region has 15 residues. The CDR3 DNA reads TGTGCCAGCAGCGTAGGCGGGTACTCTAACTATGGCTACACCTTC. The encoded protein is CASSVGGYSNYGYTF.

This clone was seen once. The CDR3 coding sequence is TGTGCCAGCAGCCCCGACGGCCCCCGGGGTGGCTACACCTTC. This translates into CASSPDGPRGGYTF. The chain carries TRBV2 and TRBJ1-2; D ambiguous. The CDR3 spans 14 residues. From germline, CDR1 is SNHLY and CDR2 FYNNEI. With 6 bases removed from V and 7 bases from J, the gap between germline ends came to 18 bases. Full variable domain (missing parts from reference TRBV2 and TRBJ1-2): EPEVTQTPSHQVTQMGQEVILRCVPISNHLYFYWYRQILGQKVEFLVSFYNNEISEKSEIFDDQFSVERPDGSNFTLKIRSTKLEDSAMYFCASSPDGPRGGYTFGSGTRLTVV.

Regarding this clone: This may come from a read error, since a much larger clone is one base off. This sample also contains other DNA sequences that code for the same CDR3. The chain uses TRBV5-1 and TRBJ1-2; TRBD1 aligns across 8 bases. CDR1 SGHRS and CDR2 YFSETQ come from the germline V gene. The CDR3 sequence is 14 residues long. The V segment lost 2 bases and the J segment 6 bases; nucleotides outside the gene matches: 6. In nucleotides, the CDR3 is TGCGCCAGCAGCTTTACAGGGGGGAACGATGGCTACACCTTC. Its protein is CASSFTGGNDGYTF.

This clone has a single count. V is TRBV28 and J is TRBJ2-7; D ambiguous. The ends were cut back, 7 bases at V and 2 bases at J, with 15 bases in the middle. Germline V lookup: CDR1 MDHEN, CDR2 SYDVKM. The CDR3 is 14 amino acids. Written as DNA, the CDR3 is TGTGCCAGCACCTGGCAGGCCTTGACCTACGAGCAGTACTTC. Its translation: CASTWQALTYEQYF.

The rearrangement uses TRBV4-1 and TRBJ2-7; weak D call: TRBD2 (6 bases). Trimming removed 2 bases at V and 5 bases at J, with 16 bases between. The length of the CDR3 is 15 residues. CDR1 MGHRA and CDR2 YSYEKL come from the germline V gene. This chain's CDR3 is CASSQNEGGNHEQYF. The CDR3 region has the DNA TGCGCCAGCAGCCAAAACGAGGGCGGGAACCACGAGCAGTACTTC.

This chain uses TRBV11-1 with TRBJ1-3; maybe TRBD1 (5 bases). The CDR3 length is 14 residues. V dropped 5 bases and J dropped 4 bases, with 12 bases sitting between them. Germline lookup yields CDR1 SGHAT and CDR2 FQDESV (reference sequence). The CDR3 nucleotides are TGTGCCAGCAGCGCAGGGTTGATCGGAAACACCATATATTTT. It specifies CASSAGLIGNTIYF.

This clone has only a few counts. The chain employs TRBV19 and TRBJ2-5, with 9 bases lining up with TRBD2. CDR1 and CDR2 from the germline V gene are LNHDA and SQIVND (reference sequence). The CDR3 loop spans 15 amino acids. V was pared by 7 bases and J by 1 base, with 7 bases of the junction left unmatched. CDR3 coding DNA: TGTGCCAGTATGCCTAGCGGGACGTCCCAAGAGACCCAGTACTTC. It yields the protein CASMPSGTSQETQYF. The full variable domain, rest sourced from reference TRBV19 and TRBJ2-5, is DGGITQSPKYLFRKEGQNVTLSCEQNLNHDAMYWYRQDPGQGLRLIYYSQIVNDFQKGDIAEGYSVSREKKESFPLTVTSAQKNPTAFYLCASMPSGTSQETQYFGPGTRLLVL.

Turning to this clone: Other DNA sequences in the sample encode the same CDR3. The V and J genes are TRBV11-2 and TRBJ1-1, with TRBD1 matching 9 bases. This CDR3 has 14 amino acids. The germline V gene encodes CDR1 SGHAT and CDR2 FQNNGV. With 5 bases clipped from V and 3 bases from J, the junction kept 4 bases outside the gene matches. CDR3 sequence: CASSGGQGHTEAFF. DNA of the CDR3: TGTGCCAGCAGCGGGGGACAGGGCCACACTGAAGCTTTCTTT.

This chain links TRBV5-1 with TRBJ2-5; 9 nucleotides agree with TRBD2. Looked up from germline, CDR1 is SGHRS and CDR2 is YFSETQ. The CDR3 contains 14 residues. V was clipped by 5 bases and J by 5 bases; unmatched bases: 7. The CDR3 loop is CASRGGGAGETQYF. CDR3 nucleotides: TGCGCCAGCAGAGGCGGGGGGGCCGGGGAGACCCAGTACTTC.

This clone occurred once. The gene calls are TRBV3-1 (or the pseudogene TRBV3-2) and TRBJ1-1; perhaps TRBD1 as D (5 bases). Trimming removed 0 bases at V and 6 bases at J, with 11 bases between. The germline CDR1 and CDR2 sequences are LGHDT and YNNKEL (reference sequence). The CDR3 has 14 residues. The CDR3 DNA reads TGTGCCAGCAGCCAAGAGGAGGGGAGATCTGAAGCTTTCTTT. Translated: CASSQEEGRSEAFF.

The chain couples TRBV30 to TRBJ2-5; D might be TRBD2 (6 bases). The CDR3 is 14 amino acids. Germline V gene lookup returns CDR1 GTSNPN and CDR2 SVGIG (reference sequence). V lost 3 bases to trimming and J lost 6 bases, with 17 bases between them. This chain's CDR3 is CAWSAGGRPQTQYF. The CDR3 nucleotides read TGTGCCTGGAGCGCAGGAGGGAGGCCCCAGACCCAGTACTTC.

This clone occurred once. The chain is built from TRBV10-3 and TRBJ1-5, with D possibly TRBD1 on 6 matching bases. Trimming removed 4 bases at V and 6 bases at J, with 13 bases between. The CDR3 covers 14 residues. CDR1 is ENHRY and CDR2 is SYGVKD in the germline V gene. The CDR3 spells CAISADRHGQPQHF. The CDR3 region has the DNA TGTGCCATCAGTGCGGACAGACATGGTCAGCCCCAGCATTTT.

This chain joins TRBV14 and TRBJ1-1; maybe TRBD1 (5 bases). CDR3 length equals 12 residues. V gave up 10 bases and J gave up 8 bases, with 17 bases separating them. Per the germline V gene, CDR1 is SGHDN and CDR2 is FVKESK. CDR3: CATRRQPAEAFF. The CDR3 nucleotides read TGTGCCACCCGAAGACAGCCAGCAGAAGCTTTCTTT.